The 15 T cell receptor beta chains presented below share a single source sample, sequenced in a study of graft-versus-host responses after intestinal transplantation. No antigens are known for them. Some clones are missing from TCRdb's copy, which holds only in-frame ones; the method was immunoSEQ multiplex PCR. The table lists about 70,000 clones, roughly 91% of them singletons, with under 1.5% in the top ten. This sample comprised unstimulated CD8+ T cells sorted from spleen or lymph node cells, obtained before intestinal transplant. The receptors stem from a human donor who received an intestinal transplant.

V gene TRBV13 combines with J gene TRBJ2-5; no clear D gene. The V gene lost 3 bases and the J gene lost 5 bases, with 7 bases spanning the gap. There are 12 residues in the CDR3. Germline values: CDR1 PRHDT, CDR2 FYEKMQ (reference sequence). The CDR3 spells CASSLGLETQYF. The CDR3 region has the DNA TGTGCCAGCAGCTTGGGCTTGGAGACCCAGTACTTC.

The gene calls are TRBV5-6 and TRBJ1-4, with a tentative D call TRBD1 (5 bases). Trimming shortened V by 2 bases and J by 7 bases, and 9 bases separated the two germline ends. CDR1 and CDR2 (germline): SGHDT, YYEEEE. CDR3 length: 13 amino acids. The CDR3 region has the DNA TGTGCCAGCAGCTTTCGGGGGGGTGAAAAACTGTTTTTT. As protein: CASSFRGGEKLFF.

This sequence joins TRBV2 and TRBJ1-2, with a weak D call TRBD1 (6 bases). Looked up from germline, CDR1 is SNHLY and CDR2 is FYNNEI. V lost 9 bases, J lost 4 bases, and 12 bases lay in between. There are 12 residues in the CDR3. CDR3 in amino acids: CARLQGTYGYTF. The CDR3 DNA follows: TGTGCCAGACTACAGGGAACCTATGGCTACACCTTC. Full variable domain (missing parts from reference TRBV2 and TRBJ1-2): EPEVTQTPSHQVTQMGQEVILRCVPISNHLYFYWYRQILGQKVEFLVSFYNNEISEKSEIFDDQFSVERPDGSNFTLKIRSTKLEDSAMYFCARLQGTYGYTFGSGTRLTVV.

The chain uses TRBV5-6 and TRBJ1-1; TRBD1 is a possible D gene (6 bases). The CDR3 is made up of 15 amino acids. Germline V lookup: CDR1 SGHDT, CDR2 YYEEEE. V gave up 5 bases and J gave up 2 bases, with 16 bases separating them. CDR3 protein: CASSLGGTTNTEAFF. The CDR3 coding sequence is TGTGCCAGCAGTTTAGGGGGTACCACTAACACTGAAGCTTTCTTT.

The rearrangement links TRBV5-1 to TRBJ2-7, with TRBD1 matching over 8 bases. The V gene's germline CDR1 is SGHRS and CDR2 YFSETQ. The CDR3 is 15 amino acids. The junction had 6 bases not matched to a gene; V was cut back by 0 bases and J by 4 bases. CDR3 sequence: CASSLAQGAAYEQYF. As DNA, the CDR3 is TGCGCCAGCAGCTTGGCCCAGGGGGCGGCGTACGAGCAGTACTTC.

CDR3 sequence reads: CASSDWGGNSPLHF. The DNA for the CDR3 is TGTGCCAGCAGTGATTGGGGGGGGAATTCACCCCTCCACTTT. The rearrangement links TRBV2 to TRBJ1-6, with D perhaps matching TRBD1 (5 bases). The CDR3 is 14 amino acids. Germline V gene lookup returns CDR1 SNHLY and CDR2 FYNNEI. The germline V and J ends were trimmed by 3 bases and 7 bases, with 10 bases remaining between them.

The rearrangement uses TRBV5-6 and TRBJ1-6; weak D call: TRBD1 (5 bases). V lost 2 bases and J lost 8, with 11 bases in between. Looked up from germline, CDR1 is SGHDT and CDR2 is YYEEEE. There are 14 residues in the CDR3. CDR3 amino acids: CASSFGQGYSPLHF. The CDR3 DNA reads as TGTGCCAGCAGCTTTGGGCAGGGTTATTCACCCCTCCACTTT.

The rearrangement uses TRBV4-2 and TRBJ2-6, with 10 nucleotides matching TRBD2. V lost 0 bases to trimming and J lost 0 bases; unmatched junction nucleotides: 8. This CDR3 comprises 20 residues. CDR1 is LGHNA, CDR2 YNFKEQ, per germline. CDR3 region: CASSQDASGGLDSGANVLTF. The CDR3 nucleotides read TGTGCCAGCAGCCAAGACGCTAGCGGGGGATTAGACTCTGGGGCCAACGTCCTGACTTTC.

This clone has a single count. The CDR3 spells CASSSSSPPYNEQFF. The CDR3 nucleotides are TGTGCCAGCAGCTCAAGCTCGCCACCCTACAATGAGCAGTTCTTC. This sequence joins TRBV7-9 and TRBJ2-1; D gene uncertain. The germline gives CDR1 SEHNR, CDR2 FQNEAQ (reference sequence). V was clipped by 4 bases and J by 2 bases, with 12 bases between them. CDR3 length: 15 residues.

A single count supports this clone. The chain joins TRBV9 to TRBJ2-3; D is ambiguous. The CDR3 runs 13 residues. The germline V gene has CDR1 SGDLS and CDR2 YYNGEE. Trimming left V 0 bases short and J 4 bases short, with 6 bases between. Here the CDR3 reads CASSVGAPDTQYF. The CDR3 coding sequence is TGTGCCAGCAGCGTAGGCGCGCCAGATACGCAGTATTTT.

The rearrangement uses TRBV15 and TRBJ2-3; D uncertain. This CDR3 spans 15 amino acids. Per germline, CDR1 LNHNV and CDR2 YYDKDF (reference sequence). V gave up 0 bases and J gave up 2 bases, with 9 bases separating them. The CDR3 loop reads CATSREVGLTDTQYF. The CDR3 region has the DNA TGTGCCACCAGCAGAGAGGTGGGCCTCACAGATACGCAGTATTTT.

The chain is built from TRBV4-1 and TRBJ2-1, with D possibly TRBD1 on 6 matching bases. The CDR3 spans 15 residues. Germline-derived CDR1 and CDR2 are MGHRA and YSYEKL. V was pared by 1 base and J by 8 bases, with 15 bases between. CDR3 loop: CASSQGATGSDEQFF. The CDR3 DNA sequence: TGCGCCAGCAGCCAAGGGGCAACAGGGAGCGATGAGCAGTTCTTC.

This clone appeared a few times. The CDR3 coding sequence is TGTGCCAGCAGCGTAGCTGGTCCAGATGGCGGCGAGCAGTACTTC. Protein: CASSVAGPDGGEQYF. The J gene is TRBJ2-5, the V gene TRBV9; the D is unclear. The J call may be faulty, since TRBJ2-7 better matches the DNA end. The germline gives CDR1 SGDLS, CDR2 YYNGEE. The CDR3 has 15 amino acids.

J is TRBJ2-1 and V is TRBV5-8; D is perhaps TRBD2 (6 bases). Germline lookup yields CDR1 SGHTS and CDR2 YDEGEE. This CDR3 has 15 amino acids. V shed 0 bases and J shed 0 bases, with 7 bases lying between them. The chain's CDR3 is CASSLAGSSYNEQFF. The DNA for the CDR3 is TGTGCCAGCAGCTTGGCCGGGAGCTCCTACAATGAGCAGTTCTTC.

The chain uses TRBV11-2 and TRBJ2-7; 7 positions agree with TRBD2. This CDR3 is 15 amino acids long. With 8 bases clipped from V and 0 bases from J, the junction kept 10 bases outside the gene matches. The germline V gene encodes CDR1 SGHAT and CDR2 FQNNGV. In DNA, the CDR3 is TGTGCCAGCGCCGGGTTCGGGAGGCTCTCCTACGAGCAGTACTTC. Translation: CASAGFGRLSYEQYF.